This T cell receptor beta chain emerged from a study of early T cells in non-severe SARS-CoV-2 infection. Overall study: Sequencing input comprised bulk RNA from unsorted whole blood; chain pairing was not available. Study conclusions and caveats: Matching against VDJdb likely underestimated virus-specific expansions, favoring anti-spike CD8.

Unique molecular identifiers were added to individual cDNA molecules. TCRdb redid the calling of the 5' RACE reads with MiXCR, one entry per CDR3 protein. The data show 83,000 or so distinct CDR3 sequences, 10% seen once. This clonotype turned up a few times. What it recognizes is unknown. The germline V gene encodes CDR1 MDHEN and CDR2 SYDVKM. V trimming: 6 bases; J trimming: 3 bases; junction bases outside the gene matches: 8. CDR3 length: 15 residues. The chain couples TRBV28 to TRBJ2-7; 10 bases are shared with TRBD2. Specimen: whole blood, collected at baseline. The TCR comes from an adult who was a healthcare worker with PCR-confirmed SARS-CoV-2 infection or an uninfected control (not recorded which). CDR3 sequence reads: CASSLTGLANYEQYF. The CDR3 nucleotides read TGTGCCAGCAGCCTAACGGGACTAGCGAACTACGAGCAGTACTTC.